This TCR beta chain is drawn from a study of shared clonotypes between healthy human individuals. Sequencing used immunoSEQ multiplex PCR; TCRdb keeps in-frame clones, though not all of them. The table shows millions of clones, with 85% to 95% occurring only once. CDR1 SGHAT and CDR2 FQNNGV come from the germline V gene. Trimming took 3 bases from V and 0 from J, leaving 20 bases between them. The CDR3 runs to 18 residues. The clonotype originates from a man younger than 35 in good health. The gene calls are TRBV11-2 and TRBJ1-1, with D maybe TRBD1 (5 bases). The sequencing input was naive CD4+ T cells sorted from blood. Described subset: CD45RA+ positively selected. The CDR3 region has the DNA TGTGCCAGCAGCTTCCCCCGGGACCGTAGCGGCATGAACACTGAAGCTTTCTTT. It encodes CASSFPRDRSGMNTEAFF.